This TCR beta chain was retrieved from a study of blood T cell repertoires in COVID-19. Looking at the study overall: Samples came from the United States, Italy and Spain, spanning acute and convalescent COVID-19.

Trimming at V came to 11 bases and at J to 6 bases, leaving 12 bases not matched to a gene. This CDR3 region has 14 residues. Germline-derived CDR1 and CDR2 are WNHNN and SYGVQD (reference sequence). Sequenced by immunoSEQ multiplex PCR; TCRdb stores in-frame clones only, minus some. The sample consists of some 77,000 clones, around 85% of them appearing once. This clonotype was sampled from a man under 40 with acute or convalescent COVID-19. The chain combines TRBV10-1 with TRBJ2-1; 8 nucleotides line up with TRBD1. The specimen was peripheral blood. The chain's CDR3 is CALEGTGTGNEQFF. The CDR3 DNA reads as TGCGCCCTTGAGGGGACAGGCACCGGCAATGAGCAGTTCTTC.